This TCR beta chain was recovered during a study of shared clonotypes between healthy human individuals. Study outcomes and limitations: Large depth notwithstanding, sorted-subset sequencing proved incomplete by rarefaction. Sampling was confined to blood; repertoires within tissues likely differ.

CD45RO-negative, CCR7-selected cells formed the naive CD8 fraction, which excluded terminally differentiated effector memory CD45RA+ cells. Remarks on this clone: The antigen is undetermined. Other DNA sequences in the sample encode the same CDR3.

Libraries were prepared by immunoSEQ multiplex PCR; TCRdb keeps only in-frame clonotypes and omits some of them. The table lists 2 million or so clones, approximately 94% of them singletons. The sample comprised naive CD8+ T cells sorted from blood. This sequence was found in a young man in good health.

The CDR3 loop reads CASSQDLGNEQYF. In DNA, the CDR3 is TGCGCCAGCAGCCAAGATTTGGGAAACGAGCAGTACTTC. This chain connects TRBV4-3 to TRBJ2-7, with no clear D. CDR3 length: 13 residues. V was shortened by 0 bases and J by 5 bases, with 8 bases between the two germline ends. From germline, CDR1 is LGHNA and CDR2 YSLEER.